Below are 11 T cell receptor beta chains sequenced from a single sample in a study of blood T cell repertoires in COVID-19. The data were produced by immunoSEQ multiplex PCR, yet TCRdb's version contains in-frame clones alone and is incomplete. The sample lists 250,000 to 300,000 clones; roughly nine tenths were seen once. The sequenced sample was peripheral blood. The receptors shown here come from a woman between 50 and 59 years old who had recovered from COVID-19.

Here the CDR3 reads CASRGWDRGYEKLFF. For the CDR3, the DNA is TGTGCCAGCAGGGGATGGGACAGGGGTTATGAAAAACTGTTTTTT. V usage is TRBV2 and J usage is TRBJ1-4, with TRBD1 identical over 10 bases. V lost 6 bases, J lost 6 bases, and 7 bases stayed unmatched. The CDR3 loop spans 15 amino acids. CDR1 SNHLY and CDR2 FYNNEI come from the germline V gene.

This clone has only one observation. This chain links TRBV7-7 with TRBJ2-6; a weak D match, TRBD2 (5 bases). CDR3 length: 15 residues. Germline assignment: CDR1 SSHAT and CDR2 FNYEAQ (reference sequence). This CDR3 reads CASSPDLGGANVLTF. The CDR3 DNA is TGTGCTAGCTCCCCGGACTTAGGAGGGGCCAACGTCCTGACTTTC.

The V call is TRBV7-2, the J call TRBJ1-1, with TRBD1 as a possible D gene (5 bases). Germline V gene sequence: CDR1 SGHTA, CDR2 FQGNSA. The CDR3 has 14 residues. V was pared by 5 bases and J by 8 bases, with 18 bases between. Here the CDR3 reads CASSPGPGGREAFF. CDR3 DNA: TGTGCCAGCAGCCCGGGGCCCGGGGGGAGAGAAGCTTTCTTT.

The chain combines TRBV3-1 (or the pseudogene TRBV3-2) with TRBJ1-2; TRBD1 agrees at 9 bases. There are 14 residues in the CDR3. CDR1 LGHDT and CDR2 YNNKEL come from the germline V gene (reference sequence). After removal of 5 bases from V and 1 base from J, the junction contained 2 bases not matched to a gene. The CDR3, as DNA: TGTGCCAGCAGCGACAGGGGGAGTAACTATGGCTACACCTTC. Encoded protein: CASSDRGSNYGYTF.

V is TRBV10-3 and J is TRBJ1-1, with D tentatively TRBD1 (6 bases). The CDR3 sequence is 18 residues long. Trimming removed 2 bases at V and 6 bases at J, with 25 bases between. Per germline, CDR1 ENHRY and CDR2 SYGVKD. In nucleotides, the CDR3 is TGTGCCATCAGTGAGGACCCCGGGGGGCGCTCCCTTTTGGCTGAAGCTTTCTTT. It specifies CAISEDPGGRSLLAEAFF.

The chain uses TRBV18 and TRBJ2-1; 9 bases map to TRBD1. Trimming removed 3 bases from V and 7 bases from J; junction bases left unmatched: 10. Germline lookup yields CDR1 KGHSH and CDR2 LQKENI. The CDR3 spans 16 residues. The CDR3 is CASSPGTGSVGNEQFF. The DNA of the CDR3 is TGTGCCAGCTCACCCGGGACAGGGTCTGTGGGGAATGAGCAGTTCTTC.

The V call is TRBV5-1, the J call TRBJ1-2; 8 positions match TRBD1. This CDR3 spans 15 amino acids. Trimming cost V 4 bases and J 10 bases; bases outside gene matches: 15. The germline gives CDR1 SGHRS, CDR2 YFSETQ. The CDR3 loop reads CASSPRTGTGSDYTF. CDR3 nucleotide sequence: TGCGCCAGCAGCCCCCGGACAGGGACTGGGTCGGACTACACCTTC.

This chain connects TRBV7-8 to TRBJ2-1; 12 bases are a match to TRBD2. Germline-derived CDR1 and CDR2 are SGHVS and FQNEAQ. The CDR3 totals 16 residues. Germline trimming cut 5 bases from V and 10 bases from J; bases unmatched to any gene: 12. The CDR3 DNA sequence: TGTGCCAGCAGCCCCCACCTAGCGGGAGGGGTGGGCGAGCAGTTCTTC. Its protein product is CASSPHLAGGVGEQFF.

The chain employs TRBV29-1 and TRBJ1-2, with a weak D call TRBD1 (5 bases). Germline V gives CDR1 SQVTM, CDR2 ANQGSEA. V lost 1 base and J lost 7, with 13 bases in between. The CDR3 runs to 13 residues. DNA for the CDR3: TGCAGCGTTGAAGGGGGTACAGGCTCTGGCTACACCTTC. Its protein is CSVEGGTGSGYTF.

The V and J genes are TRBV5-1 and TRBJ2-7; D is possibly TRBD2 (6 bases). The V end was cut by 4 bases, the J end by 4 bases, with 15 bases between. Germline V gene lookup returns CDR1 SGHRS and CDR2 YFSETQ. There are 14 residues in the CDR3. CDR3 residues: CASSDDGGRYEQYF. The CDR3 DNA is TGCGCCAGCAGCGACGATGGGGGGAGATACGAGCAGTACTTC.

The chain links TRBV5-6 to TRBJ1-1; D is perhaps TRBD1 (5 bases). Germline V CDR1 and CDR2: SGHDT, YYEEEE. The CDR3 has 14 amino acids. Trimming stripped 2 bases from V and 7 bases from J, with 15 bases between. CDR3 amino acids: CASSFPSVTVEAFF. CDR3 DNA sequence: TGTGCCAGCAGCTTTCCGAGCGTGACAGTTGAAGCTTTCTTT.